A selection of T cell receptor beta chains follows, all from one sample in a study of T cells in Graves' hyperthyroidism and ophthalmopathy. TCRdb itself ran the multiplex PCR reads through MiXCR, one entry per CDR3 protein. The sample holds around 340,000 distinct CDR3 sequences, 21% seen once. The sample was blood. These receptor sequences come from a woman aged 50 to 65 with Graves' hyperthyroidism. Both conserved end residues are part of each CDR3. Fields, in order: V gene, CDR3 length, J gene, CDR3 protein.

TRBV14	15	TRBJ2-1	CASSTGTSVVNEQFF
TRBV14	15	TRBJ2-1	CASRRPGQGFNEQFF
TRBV7-2	15	TRBJ1-3	CASSPRTGQIYTIYF
TRBV4-1	15	TRBJ1-6	CASSRGAQAYSPLHF
TRBV9	22	TRBJ1-6	CASSVVPSVPGQGTSYNSPLHF
TRBV29-1	13	TRBJ2-7	CSVVQGSPYEQYF
TRBV6-1	15	TRBJ1-1	CASNLRTGLNTEAFF
TRBV18	15	TRBJ2-7	CASSPPGLVGPEQYF
TRBV5-1	16	TRBJ2-3	CASSLVRGTSTDTQYF
TRBV2	19	TRBJ2-1	CASSDEGLAGASSYNEQFF
TRBV5-4	16	TRBJ1-4	CASSGQVLGFNEKLFF
TRBV6-2/TRBV6-3	18	TRBJ2-3	CASSYRMAGGLPSDTQYF
TRBV6-1	16	TRBJ2-7	CASRGDYRGLAYEQYF
TRBV5-1	15	TRBJ2-1	CASSGKEDLYSEQFF
TRBV5-6	12	TRBJ2-1	CASSLSFNEQFF
TRBV20-1	12	TRBJ2-3	CSARVSGGAQYF
TRBV7-7	19	TRBJ2-7	CASSPSVIGAPGRIYEQYF
TRBV27	14	TRBJ1-2	CASSADRGNYGYTF